These 14 T cell receptor beta chains share one sample of origin, sequenced in a study of blood T cell repertoires in COVID-19. Only in-frame clones appear in the TCRdb table, and some are missing; sequencing was by immunoSEQ multiplex PCR. The sample holds approximately 220,000 clones, under 90% seen once. Sequences were obtained from peripheral blood. Source of these receptors: a woman aged 55-69 years who had recovered from COVID-19.

The V and J genes are TRBV6-2 or TRBV6-3 and TRBJ1-5, with a weak D call TRBD1 (5 bases). This CDR3 has 13 residues. Germline-derived CDR1 and CDR2 are MNHEY and SVGEGT. Trimming removed 4 bases at V and 2 bases at J, with 6 bases between. The CDR3 is CASSWGGNQPQHF. CDR3 nucleotide sequence: TGTGCCAGCAGTTGGGGCGGCAATCAGCCCCAGCATTTT.

This clone was detected a few times. The rearrangement joins TRBV4-1 to TRBJ1-1, with 7 bases matching TRBD1. V was pared by 4 bases and J by 0 bases, with 5 bases of the junction left unmatched. The CDR3 is made up of 15 amino acids. CDR1 is MGHRA and CDR2 is YSYEKL in the germline V gene. CDR3 nucleotides: TGCGCCAGCAGCCCAGGGGGGTGGTTGAACACTGAAGCTTTCTTT. Its protein is CASSPGGWLNTEAFF.

V and J are TRBV19 and TRBJ1-4, with D possibly being TRBD1 (6 bases). Germline CDR1 reads LNHDA; CDR2 reads SQIVND (reference sequence). V gave up 4 bases and J gave up 6 bases, with 18 bases separating them. The length of the CDR3 is 16 residues. CDR3 bases: TGTGCCAGTAGTAGCGGCCGGGGGGCTCTGGATGAAAAACTGTTTTTT. Its translation is CASSSGRGALDEKLFF. The complete variable domain, with remaining parts taken from reference TRBV19 and TRBJ1-4, reads DGGITQSPKYLFRKEGQNVTLSCEQNLNHDAMYWYRQDPGQGLRLIYYSQIVNDFQKGDIAEGYSVSREKKESFPLTVTSAQKNPTAFYLCASSSGRGALDEKLFFGSGTQLSVL.

V gene TRBV19 combines with J gene TRBJ2-7; D ambiguous. Looked up from germline, CDR1 is LNHDA and CDR2 is SQIVND (reference sequence). CDR3 size: 15 residues. Trimming removed 6 bases from V and 1 base from J, with 16 bases in between. The CDR3 DNA sequence: TGTGCCAGTAGCGGCCTGGTGAGGTCTTCCTACGAGCAGTACTTC. Protein sequence: CASSGLVRSSYEQYF.

A single count supports this clone. The chain links TRBV4-2 to TRBJ2-1, with D possibly matching TRBD2 (5 bases). Per the germline V gene, CDR1 is LGHNA and CDR2 is YNFKEQ. The CDR3 covers 15 residues. Trimming stripped 0 bases from V and 6 bases from J, with 12 bases between. The CDR3 is CASSQEEGMTNEQFF. CDR3 coding DNA: TGTGCCAGCAGCCAAGAAGAGGGCATGACCAATGAGCAGTTCTTC.

CDR3 protein: CASSLEAGLYEQYF. In nucleotides, the CDR3 is TGTGCCAGCAGCTTAGAGGCAGGGTTGTACGAGCAGTACTTC. The J gene is TRBJ2-7, the V gene TRBV11-2, with D perhaps matching TRBD1 (5 bases). Trimming removed 0 bases at V and 4 bases at J, with 10 bases between. The CDR3 totals 14 residues. Germline values: CDR1 SGHAT, CDR2 FQNNGV.

This rearrangement joins TRBV6-2 or TRBV6-3 to TRBJ1-1; no clear D. The CDR3 length is 16 residues. Trimming pared 0 bases from V and 0 bases from J, leaving 11 bases between. Germline values: CDR1 MNHEY, CDR2 SVGEGT. CDR3 DNA: TGTGCCAGCAGTTACTCGTACAGCCTCATGAACACTGAAGCTTTCTTT. It translates to CASSYSYSLMNTEAFF.

J is TRBJ2-7 and V is TRBV7-3; D unresolved. Germline CDR1 and CDR2: SGHTA and FQGTGA. The CDR3 loop spans 13 amino acids. V lost 5 bases to trimming and J lost 0 bases, with 8 bases between them. The CDR3 sequence: CASSPEDSYEQYF. For the CDR3, the DNA is TGTGCCAGCAGCCCCGAGGACTCCTACGAGCAGTACTTC.

This sequence joins TRBV18 and TRBJ1-6; 8 positions agree with TRBD1. Per the germline V gene, CDR1 is KGHSH and CDR2 is LQKENI. V was clipped by 1 base and J by 7 bases; unmatched bases: 6. This CDR3 contains 16 residues. DNA for the CDR3: TGTGCCAGCTCACCACGGGGACAGGCTCGGAATTCACCCCTCCACTTT. It is translated as CASSPRGQARNSPLHF.

V usage is TRBV11-2 and J usage is TRBJ1-6; D gene ambiguous. V was pared by 4 bases and J by 7 bases, with 8 bases between. This CDR3 is 13 amino acids long. Germline V lookup: CDR1 SGHAT, CDR2 FQNNGV. The CDR3 DNA reads TGTGCCAGCAGCTACTCCGCCAATTCACCCCTCCACTTT. This codes for CASSYSANSPLHF.

V and J are TRBV6-5 and TRBJ2-3, with 7 positions matching TRBD1. CDR1 is MNHEY, CDR2 SVGAGI, per germline. The CDR3 runs 14 residues. J lost 1 base, V lost 6 bases, and 4 bases had no gene match. The CDR3 reads CASRSTGGTDTQYF. The CDR3 nucleotides are TGTGCCAGCAGGAGTACAGGGGGCACAGATACGCAGTATTTT.

CDR3 amino acids: CASRPLATKKYSNQPQHF. The CDR3 DNA follows: TGTGCAAGTCGCCCCCTAGCTACAAAGAAATATAGCAATCAGCCCCAGCATTTT. The V call is TRBV12-2, the J call TRBJ1-5. TRBV12-2 represents a pseudogene. The CDR3 covers 18 residues.

The genes are TRBV11-2 and TRBJ2-1, with 7 bases identical to TRBD1. This CDR3 region has 16 residues. Unmatched junction bases numbered 10, after V lost 1 base and J lost 7 bases. CDR1 and CDR2 from the germline V gene are SGHAT and FQNNGV. The CDR3 reads CASSLGGGAAANEQFF. CDR3 DNA sequence: TGTGCCAGCAGCTTAGGAGGGGGCGCCGCGGCTAATGAGCAGTTCTTC.

The V and J genes are TRBV30 and TRBJ1-2; TRBD1 might be the D (5 bases). The CDR3 spans 13 residues. CDR1 GTSNPN and CDR2 SVGIG come from the germline V gene (reference sequence). The V and J ends lost 0 bases and 4 bases respectively, with 9 bases between them. CDR3 in DNA: TGTGCCTGGAGTGTGGGCAGGGCCTATGGCTACACCTTC. It yields the protein CAWSVGRAYGYTF. Full variable domain (missing parts from reference TRBV30 and TRBJ1-2): SQTIHQWPATLVQPVGSPLSLECTVEGTSNPNLYWYRQAAGRGLQLLFYSVGIGQISSEVPQNLSASRPQDRQFILSSKKLLLSDSGFYLCAWSVGRAYGYTFGSGTRLTVV.